What follows are 5 T cell receptor beta chains derived from one specimen sequenced in a study of T cells in Graves' hyperthyroidism and ophthalmopathy. Amplified TCR beta CDR3 regions derived from RNA transcripts. Researchers ran a first-round RT-PCR on the TCR CDR3 using the HTBI primer set. TCRdb re-analysed the multiplex PCR reads in MiXCR, keeping a single row per CDR3 protein. The sample lists some 140,000 distinct CDR3 sequences, around 21% occurring once. The sequenced sample was blood. The receptors were gathered from a woman aged 45-59 years with Graves' hyperthyroidism that later progressed to Graves' ophthalmopathy.

The V gene is TRBV5-6, the J gene TRBJ2-1; 12 bases line up with TRBD2. The CDR3 runs 17 residues. V dropped 4 bases and J dropped 8; count of bases not matched to a gene: 13. Germline CDR1 SGHDT, CDR2 YYEEEE. The CDR3 spells CASSQEASGRARDEQFF. The CDR3 DNA follows: TGTGCCAGCAGCCAAGAGGCTAGCGGGAGGGCTCGGGATGAGCAGTTCTTC.

This clonotype came up a few times. The rearrangement joins TRBV12-3 or TRBV12-4 to TRBJ2-3, with TRBD2 matching over 16 bases. This CDR3 contains 19 residues. The V and J ends lost 5 bases and 4 bases, in that order; junction bases with no gene match: 12. As DNA, the CDR3 is TGTGCCAGCAGTAAACCCGGGACTAGCGGGAGGGCCGGGGCAGATACGCAGTATTTT. Translation gives CASSKPGTSGRAGADTQYF.

The chain links TRBV7-9 to TRBJ1-4; D remains ambiguous. The V end was cut by 5 bases, the J end by 8 bases, with 9 bases between. The CDR3 is 12 residues long. CDR1 and CDR2 from the germline V gene are SEHNR and FQNEAQ (reference sequence). The CDR3 spells CASSRTGEKLFF. CDR3 DNA sequence: TGTGCCAGCAGCCGCACCGGGGAAAAACTGTTTTTT.

This clonotype was seen a few times. The rearrangement joins TRBV5-6 to TRBJ2-2, with 8 bases that match TRBD1. CDR3 length equals 15 residues. Germline CDR1 and CDR2: SGHDT and YYEEEE. The V gene end was trimmed by 7 bases and the J gene end by 1 base; junction bases not matched to a gene: 6. In DNA, the CDR3 is TGTGCCAGCGTAACCGGGACAGGGAACACCGGGGAGCTGTTTTTT. It yields the protein CASVTGTGNTGELFF.

V gene TRBV28 combines with J gene TRBJ1-6, with TRBD1 matching 10 bases. The germline V gene has CDR1 MDHEN and CDR2 SYDVKM. CDR3 size: 15 residues. Trimming at V came to 7 bases and at J to 8 bases, leaving 8 bases not matched to a gene. CDR3 region: CASIRQGALDSPLHF. The CDR3 nucleotides read TGTGCCAGCATACGACAGGGGGCGCTTGATTCACCCCTCCACTTT.